This TCR beta chain is from a study of shared T cell receptors in the human thymus. Trimming took 0 bases from V and 15 from J, leaving 21 bases between them. The CDR3 runs 15 residues. The germline V gene has CDR1 LNHNV and CDR2 YYDKDF (reference sequence). The table came from immunoSEQ multiplex PCR; TCRdb's copy has only in-frame clones and leaves some out. The sample shows 700,000 or so clones, approximately 85% of them seen only once. The same specimen was also included in a second study, on human thymus T cells. That source reports: Healthy Finnish infants undergoing corrective surgery for congenital heart defects were the donors. The thymus was resected at corrective cardiac surgery. Among thymic and blood repertoires, usage of V and J genes appeared biased. Thymic TCR repertoires of unrelated people reportedly overlapped highly.

The chain couples TRBV15 to TRBJ2-1; the D gene is possibly TRBD2 (7 bases). The source is a girl in the first two years of life with a congenital heart defect. What was sequenced was thymocytes. CDR3 in amino acids: CATSREGGPGGWRFF. The CDR3, as DNA: TGTGCCACCAGCAGAGAAGGGGGACCGGGAGGATGGCGGTTCTTC.